Listed here are 4 T cell receptor beta chains from one sample, sequenced in a study of control samples from healthy donors and cancer patients (dated by TCRdb to about 2020). Library construction relied on the immunoSEQ multiplex PCR assay. This is the immuneACCESS table as TCRdb keeps it, with only in-frame sequences that have V and J called. A part of the clones is gone; compared with another copy, unresolved V genes explain less than half, and the rest is unexplained. This sample holds about 98,000 clones; about 90% were observed only once. 2% to 2.5% of the sample is held by the ten biggest clonotypes. Sequenced material: blood. The receptors here all came from a woman aged 18 to 35 in good health.

This chain links TRBV19 with TRBJ2-7, with TRBD1 identical over 7 bases. CDR1 is LNHDA, CDR2 SQIVND, per germline (reference sequence). The ends lost 8 bases at V and 3 bases at J; junction bases unmatched: 10. This CDR3 contains 14 residues. The CDR3 DNA reads TGTGCCAGTCGACAGGGACAGATCGGCTACGAGCAGTACTTC. Its translation: CASRQGQIGYEQYF.

This clone was recorded once. The chain recombines TRBV6-1 with TRBJ1-2, with D hard to call. There are 15 residues in the CDR3. Germline V lookup: CDR1 MNHNS, CDR2 SASEGT. The V and J ends lost 1 base and 8 bases respectively, with 17 bases between them. Here the CDR3 reads CASSEGGLSNGGYTF. The CDR3 bases are TGTGCCAGCAGTGAAGGGGGTCTGTCGAATGGAGGCTACACCTTC.

V usage is TRBV5-1 and J usage is TRBJ2-3; D call uncertain. The V gene lost 5 bases and the J gene lost 2 bases, with 15 bases spanning the gap. From germline, CDR1 is SGHRS and CDR2 YFSETQ. The CDR3 spans 15 residues. CDR3 loop: CASSFRQADTDTQYF. The DNA of the CDR3 is TGCGCCAGCAGTTTCAGGCAGGCAGACACAGATACGCAGTATTTT.

V usage is TRBV11-2 and J usage is TRBJ2-5; 8 bases match TRBD2. Losses at the gene ends were 1 base for V and 1 base for J; bases not matched to a gene: 5. The germline gives CDR1 SGHAT, CDR2 FQNNGV. The CDR3 runs to 16 residues. This CDR3 is CASSLVKGLVQETQYF. DNA of the CDR3: TGTGCCAGCAGCTTAGTTAAGGGACTAGTCCAAGAGACCCAGTACTTC.